The text below deals with one TCR beta chain. This record comes from a study of blood T cell repertoires in COVID-19. Study summary: Some COVID-19 samples were acute and others convalescent; all came from the United States, Italy and Spain. Sample material is recorded as cDNA or gDNA derived from T cells, B-cell-depleted T cells, or PBMCs.

V shed 5 bases and J shed 2 bases, with 19 bases lying between them. CDR3 length: 16 residues. The germline gives CDR1 MNHEY, CDR2 SMNVEV (reference sequence). Everyone who took part was about 18 to 90 years old, and they came from about two dozen US areas. TCRdb's table, derived via immunoSEQ multiplex PCR, lists solely in-frame clones and lacks some. Among over 150,000 clones listed, less than 85% were seen once. This TCR was recovered from a woman between 25 and 40 years old who had recovered from COVID-19. The sample comprised PBMCs or T cells enriched from blood (not recorded which). The chain links TRBV27 to TRBJ2-7; D gene ambiguous. The CDR3 spells CASSILPHLPTYEQYF. The DNA for the CDR3 is TGTGCCAGCAGTATCCTCCCTCACCTACCGACCTACGAGCAGTACTTC.